This TCR beta chain was found in a study of T cells after posttransplantation cyclophosphamide. The study, taken as a whole, reports: Skin or GI-infiltrating T cells shared few TRB sequences with blood.

This clone was counted many times. Antigen unknown. Assay used: immunoSEQ multiplex PCR; TCRdb lists only in-frame clones, some missing. The sample has about 26,000 clones, none seen only once. J was trimmed by 7 bases and V by 10 bases; bases with no gene match: 6. CDR3 length: 12 residues. The germline V gene has CDR1 LNHDA and CDR2 SQIVND (reference sequence). Material: PBMCs. This TCR derives from a man aged 50 to 59 in good health, CMV-negative, and a related stem cell transplant donor. The gene calls are TRBV19 and TRBJ1-5, with TRBD1 identical over 8 bases. This CDR3 reads CATSDRGQPQHF. CDR3 coding DNA: TGTGCCACCTCCGACAGGGGCCAGCCCCAGCATTTT. Full variable domain (outside the CDR3, taken from reference TRBV19 and TRBJ1-5): DGGITQSPKYLFRKEGQNVTLSCEQNLNHDAMYWYRQDPGQGLRLIYYSQIVNDFQKGDIAEGYSVSREKKESFPLTVTSAQKNPTAFYLCATSDRGQPQHFGDGTRLSIL.